This T cell receptor (beta chain) was identified in a study of T cell responses to AZD1222 COVID-19 vaccine (dated by TCRdb to the early 2020s). Looking at the study overall: AZD1222 recipients given second doses at about 4 weeks or at about 12 weeks were pooled, since spike-specific TCR depth and breadth were not found to differ between the two schedules. A total of roughly 240 trial participants underwent TCR sequencing, of whom 207 received two doses of AZD1222 and 26 received two doses of the MenACWY control vaccine. Trial participants were enrolled by age into 18-55, 56-69 and 70-plus year subgroups, with 148, 28 and 57 TCR-sequenced participants respectively.

The CDR3 regions of human TCRbeta chains were analyzed by immunosequencing. The study's processing was this. TCRs in the repertoires were matched against a reference library of SARS-CoV-2-specific TCRs that had been generated with the MIRA antigen-specificity platform. Breadth meant the fraction of unique TCRs that were SARS-CoV-2-associated, whereas depth meant the fraction of total T cells that were SARS-CoV-2-associated. Using the MIRA data, each spike-specific TCR was mapped to the spike region that the TCR reacts to and placed in a CD4 or CD8 class. Log10-transformed breadth and depth values were compared by one-way ANOVA with Sidak's multiple comparisons tests. TCRdb holds this immuneACCESS table with in-frame rearrangements only. Some clones are missing; in checked studies, unresolved V genes explain under half, and the rest has no known cause. V and J calls and clone size are those listed in that table; D and trimming were worked out from the DNA. This sample is represented by around 75,000 clones; 85% of them were singletons. Approximately 13% of the sample comes from the top ten.

Concerning this clone: Its antigen has not been determined. No base qualities exist here, and no much larger clone lies one base off it.

Results the study describes overall, beyond this receptor: Reportedly, almost half of the unique spike-specific TCRs recognized epitopes lying outside the regions that are mutated in the B.1.351 and B.1.1.7 variants. Spike-specific TCR breadth and depth rose significantly after two AZD1222 doses compared with day 0 and with MenACWY recipients. In the small 56-69-year group, the increase in depth fell short of significance, most likely because of low power. Conclusions about previously exposed vaccinees are limited, since just five or six AZD1222 recipients were seropositive for SARS-CoV-2 at baseline. Participants were mostly white British, with more females than males. The authors suggested clonal diversity may have been underestimated. Because no day 14 peak-response samples were available, the repertoires could be characterized only after the peak T cell response. CD4 TCRs associated with the vaccine covered the entire spike protein, and the dominant responses were in regions 160-218 and 743-854.

Interpreted using the paper, the time point label stands for: baseline before first vaccination. The vaccinee samples were drawn from two UK trials, COV001 and COV002, one of which was a single-blind randomized controlled phase 2/3 trial testing AZD1222 (ChAdOx1 nCoV-19) in healthy adults. For TCRbeta chain sequencing, PBMC samples from trial participants were taken at day 0 and at day 28 after the second dose. V sheds 5 bases and J sheds 2 bases, leaving 12 bases between their ends. Spanning cysteine to phenylalanine, the CDR3 consists of 14 amino acids. Of the read, only the CDR3 DNA is kept; its 42 bases are in frame from base 1. The germline V gene yields LGHNA for CDR1 and YSLEER for CDR2.

The specimen was peripheral blood, collected on day 0 of AZD1222 vaccination. Recombination joined TRBV4-3 with TRBJ1-1; the D segment cannot be called with confidence. This TCR was recovered from an adult in good health. The nucleotide sequence is given as TGCGCCAGCAGCTTAGGCAGTTCAAACACTGAAGCTTTCTTT. Translation gives CASSLGSSNTEAFF.